These 5 T cell receptor beta chains were sequenced from one sample in a study of blood T cell repertoires in COVID-19. Method: immunoSEQ multiplex PCR; TCRdb's copy keeps in-frame clones and lacks some. Among about 200,000 clones listed, approximately 90% were seen once. Material: peripheral blood. The receptor source for this set is a man aged 55 to 70 with active or convalescent COVID-19.

V gene TRBV7-2 combines with J gene TRBJ1-6; weak D call: TRBD1 (5 bases). This CDR3 is built from 11 residues. CDR1 and CDR2 (germline): SGHTA, FQGNSA. The V gene lost 3 bases and the J gene lost 14 bases, with 8 bases spanning the gap. CDR3 sequence reads: CASSFQGSLHF. CDR3 bases: TGTGCCAGCAGCTTTCAGGGTTCCCTCCACTTT.

The rearrangement links TRBV7-6 to TRBJ2-4, with TRBD1 identical over 9 bases. Germline V lookup: CDR1 SGHVS, CDR2 FNYEAQ. V was pared by 4 bases and J by 7 bases, with 8 bases of the junction left unmatched. The CDR3 loop spans 15 amino acids. CDR3 in DNA: TGTGCCAGCAGCTCGTTACAGGGGGCACGGAACATTCAGTACTTC. It is translated as CASSSLQGARNIQYF.

This clone was seen more than once but under ten times. J is TRBJ2-3 and V is TRBV6-5; tentatively, D is TRBD2 (6 bases). Germline CDR1 is MNHEY and CDR2 is SVGAGI. The CDR3 runs 13 residues. V was shortened by 8 bases and J by 2 bases, with 11 bases between the two germline ends. The CDR3 DNA sequence: TGTGCCAGCGGTCGGGGGACCACAGATACGCAGTATTTT. Amino acids: CASGRGTTDTQYF.

The V and J genes are TRBV4-2 and TRBJ2-7; TRBD2 matches 7 bases. This CDR3 has 17 amino acids. From germline, CDR1 is LGHNA and CDR2 YNFKEQ. V dropped 0 bases and J dropped 3; count of bases not matched to a gene: 11. CDR3 in DNA: TGTGCCAGCAGCCAAGATCGGGCTGCAGCGGGGTTCTACGAGCAGTACTTC. It is translated as CASSQDRAAAGFYEQYF.

V gene TRBV3-1 (or the pseudogene TRBV3-2) combines with J gene TRBJ2-5; a possible D gene is TRBD1 (6 bases). From germline, CDR1 is LGHDT and CDR2 YNNKEL (reference sequence). Trimming left V 2 bases short and J 14 bases short, with 15 bases between. The CDR3 has 12 residues. CDR3 region: CASSQSKTGTYF. CDR3 DNA sequence: TGTGCCAGCAGCCAATCCAAGACAGGTACCTACTTC.